This T cell receptor beta chain was captured by sequencing in a study of T cells expressing NK-cell markers. Looking at the study overall: It was from sorted CD3+CD56+NKG2C+, CD3+CD56+NKG2C- and CD3+CD56-NKG2C+ T cells that TCR beta repertoires came.

This CDR3 contains 14 residues. The germline gives CDR1 MNHNS, CDR2 SASEGT. One entry per CDR3 protein, without DNA, is what TCRdb gives after re-calling the 5' RACE reads. The sample totals around 100,000 distinct CDR3 sequences. This clonotype was sampled from a woman aged 18-70 years in good health. The V and J genes are TRBV6-1 and TRBJ2-5; the D call from TCRdb, TRBD1, cannot be confirmed without DNA. The sequenced material came from blood T cells: a sorted CD56 or NKG2C T cell subset, CD4+ or CD8+ T cells, or bulk PBMC T cells (not recorded which). The CDR3 sequence: CASSRQGPSWTQYF.